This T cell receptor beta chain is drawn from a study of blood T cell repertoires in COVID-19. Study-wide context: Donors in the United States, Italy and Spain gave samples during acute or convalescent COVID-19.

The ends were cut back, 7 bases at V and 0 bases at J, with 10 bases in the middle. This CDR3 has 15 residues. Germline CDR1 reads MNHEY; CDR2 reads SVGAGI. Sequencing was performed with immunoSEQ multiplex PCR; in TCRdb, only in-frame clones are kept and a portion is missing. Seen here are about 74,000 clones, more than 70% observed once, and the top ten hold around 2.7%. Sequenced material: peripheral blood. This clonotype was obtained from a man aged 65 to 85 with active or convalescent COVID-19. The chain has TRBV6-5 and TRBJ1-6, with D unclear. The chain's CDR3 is CASTASGSYNSPLHF. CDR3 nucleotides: TGTGCCAGCACAGCCTCGGGCTCCTATAATTCACCCCTCCACTTT.